This T cell receptor beta chain was identified during a study of CD8 T cells in ankylosing spondylitis. Points from the study as a whole: A TCR beta motif of under 10 highly homologous variants appeared characteristic of ankylosing spondylitis blood.

A single record per CDR3 protein comes from TCRdb applying MiXCR to the 5' RACE reads. This sample has 200,000 or so distinct CDR3 sequences, with about an eighth found just once. Details on this clonotype: Antigen unknown. This may stem from a read error, because a much larger clone lies one nucleotide away.

This CDR3 comprises 14 residues. The germline V gene encodes CDR1 SNHLY and CDR2 FYNNEI. This chain links TRBV2 with TRBJ1-1; 7 bases match TRBD1. This TCR derives from a female donor with ankylosing spondylitis or in good health (not recorded which). Sequenced material: blood, either unsorted or a sorted T cell fraction (not recorded which). CDR3 loop: CAGRGTVLTTEAFF. CDR3 nucleotide sequence: TGTGCCGGCAGGGGGACAGTATTGACCACTGAAGCTTTCTTT.